This T cell receptor beta chain emerged from a study of T cell changes during pregnancy in multiple sclerosis. Repertoires were generated with immunoSEQ multiplex PCR, while TCRdb's copy carries only in-frame clones and drops some. The table lists about 94,000 clones, 85% to 95% of them singletons. The CDR3 runs to 13 residues. In germline, CDR1 is MNHEY, CDR2 SMNVEV (reference sequence). The junction had 3 bases not matched to a gene; V was cut back by 4 bases and J by 4 bases. The chain uses TRBV27 and TRBJ2-7; 8 nucleotides align to TRBD1. The sequence derives from a female donor with multiple sclerosis, enrolled in a pregnancy study. Sequences were derived from peripheral blood, sampled after pregnancy. The CDR3 region is CASSYTGGYEQYF. The CDR3 DNA reads as TGTGCCAGCAGTTATACAGGGGGGTACGAGCAGTACTTC.